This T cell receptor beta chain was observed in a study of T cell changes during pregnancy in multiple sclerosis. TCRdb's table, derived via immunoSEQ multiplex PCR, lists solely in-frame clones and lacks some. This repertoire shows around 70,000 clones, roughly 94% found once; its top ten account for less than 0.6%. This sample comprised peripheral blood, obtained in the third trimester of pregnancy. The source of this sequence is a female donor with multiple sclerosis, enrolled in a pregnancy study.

The CDR3 coding sequence is TGTGCCAGCAGTTGGGTCCCTGGACACAACAATGAGCAGTTCTTC. Its protein product is CASSWVPGHNNEQFF. The chain employs TRBV6-5 and TRBJ2-1, with D possibly TRBD1 on 5 matching bases. This CDR3 region has 15 residues. The germline V gene has CDR1 MNHEY and CDR2 SVGAGI. V shed 4 bases and J shed 5 bases, with 15 bases lying between them.